This TCR beta chain was documented in a study of blood T cells in healthy people across ages. Study-wide results and caveats: Age advanced and TCR beta diversity per million T cells fell, roughly linearly.

This clonotype was picked up a small number of times. Its antigen is undetermined. Next came a second PCR, run for about 6 to 12 cycles, which used a sample-barcoded 5' primer along with a J-beta primer mix. TCRdb analysed the 5' RACE reads with MiXCR anew, one entry per CDR3 protein. The sample contains approximately 1.5 million distinct CDR3 sequences, roughly 30% of which appear only once. Drawing of peripheral blood yielded 8.5 to 10 milliliters from each donor. The CDR3 runs to 15 residues. Trimming cost V 1 base and J 8 bases; bases outside gene matches: 5. From germline, CDR1 is DFQATT and CDR2 SNEGSKA (reference sequence).

The clonotype originates from a woman aged 25 to 45 in good health. V and J are TRBV20-1 and TRBJ2-1, with 13 positions matching TRBD2. Sequencing was carried out using blood. The chain's CDR3 is CSARGTSGRADEQFF. The CDR3 region has the DNA TGCAGTGCTAGAGGAACTAGCGGGAGGGCCGATGAGCAGTTCTTC.